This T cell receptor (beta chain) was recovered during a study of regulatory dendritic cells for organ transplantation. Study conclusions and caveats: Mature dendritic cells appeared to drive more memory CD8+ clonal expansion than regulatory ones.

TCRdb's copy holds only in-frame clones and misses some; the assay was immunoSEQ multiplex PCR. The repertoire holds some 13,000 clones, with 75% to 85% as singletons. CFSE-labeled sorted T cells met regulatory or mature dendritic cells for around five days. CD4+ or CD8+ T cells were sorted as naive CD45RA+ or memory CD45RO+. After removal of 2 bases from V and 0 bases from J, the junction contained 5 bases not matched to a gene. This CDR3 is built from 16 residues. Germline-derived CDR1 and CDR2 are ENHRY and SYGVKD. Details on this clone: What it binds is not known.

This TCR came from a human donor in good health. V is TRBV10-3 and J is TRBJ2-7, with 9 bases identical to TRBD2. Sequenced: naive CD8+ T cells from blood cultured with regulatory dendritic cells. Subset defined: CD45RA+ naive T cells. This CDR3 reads CAISETPLAGSYEQYF. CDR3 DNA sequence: TGTGCCATCAGTGAGACTCCACTAGCGGGCTCCTACGAGCAGTACTTC.